This T cell receptor (beta chain) was sequenced for a study of T cells in Graves' hyperthyroidism and ophthalmopathy. Findings and limits, study-wide: Clonotypes that were expanded in thyroid above 0.001 mostly appeared in blood too. Ophthalmopathy was distinguished from stable hyperthyroidism by 13 V-J signatures.

This clonotype has a count of ten or more. Its antigen is as yet unknown. The CDR3 loop spans 15 amino acids. The germline CDR1 and CDR2 sequences are SNHLY and FYNNEI. V lost 0 bases to trimming and J lost 2 bases, with 8 bases between them. Regions amplified from RNA transcripts were the TCR beta CDR3 regions. Initially, a first-round RT-PCR of the TCR CDR3 employed the HTBI primer set. Each CDR3 protein is one row after TCRdb ran MiXCR on the multiplex PCR reads. The sample includes under 650,000 distinct CDR3 sequences, roughly 17% of them seen just once. These patients, aged 18 to 65, had recently diagnosed hyperthyroidism lasting under 2 months. The PBMCs had their origin in approximately 10 ml of fresh peripheral blood.

The receptor was isolated from a woman aged 25 to 39 with Graves' hyperthyroidism. Sequenced material: blood. The chain joins TRBV2 to TRBJ1-3, with no clear D. The CDR3 DNA reads TGTGCCAGCAGTGAAGCGCGCAGTCCTGGAAACACCATATATTTT. As protein: CASSEARSPGNTIYF.